The following is a T cell receptor (beta chain) sequence with its context. Other DNA sequences in the sample encode the same CDR3. This sample is drawn from a study of shared T cell receptors in the human thymus. Sequenced by immunoSEQ multiplex PCR; TCRdb stores in-frame clones only, minus some. The data show 700,000 or so clones, approximately 85% seen once. Separately, the same data were catalogued under a study of human thymus T cells. That study adds: Serving as donors were healthy Finnish infants, each of whom was having open corrective surgery for congenital heart defects. Thymic samples were excised during corrective heart operations. Apparent bias marked the V and J gene usage of thymic and blood repertoires. Related reports documented highly overlapping thymic repertoires among unrelated individuals.

The TCR comes from a girl under two years old with a congenital heart defect. The sequencing input was thymocytes.

Here the CDR3 reads CASSYSGQGDGYTF. The CDR3 region has the DNA TGTGCCAGCAGTTACTCCGGACAGGGGGATGGCTACACCTTC. This rearrangement joins TRBV6-5 to TRBJ1-2; the match to TRBD1 covers 10 bases. From germline, CDR1 is MNHEY and CDR2 SVGAGI. With 0 bases clipped from V and 6 bases from J, the junction kept 1 base outside the gene matches. CDR3 length: 14 amino acids.